One sample yielded the 29 T cell receptor beta chains listed below, sequenced in a study of cytomegalovirus exposure and HLA in healthy donors. Primers included in the PCR were 60 Vbeta and 13 Jbeta primers. Data came from immunoSEQ multiplex PCR; TCRdb stores just in-frame clones and leaves some out. The sample yields 110,000 or so clones, approximately 73% seen once. Sequenced sample: PBMCs. These receptors came from a middle-aged man in good health and CMV-seronegative.

The genes are TRBV6-5 and TRBJ1-6, with unresolved D. V lost 5 bases to trimming and J lost 11 bases, with 16 bases between them. The CDR3 sequence is 14 residues long. CDR1 and CDR2 (germline): MNHEY, SVGAGI. The CDR3 coding sequence is TGTGCCAGCAGTCCATCGAGGGATGCGCCACCCCTCCACTTT. It yields the protein CASSPSRDAPPLHF.

The chain carries TRBV7-2 and TRBJ2-7, with D perhaps TRBD1 (5 bases). The CDR3 sequence is 11 residues long. Germline-derived CDR1 and CDR2 are SGHTA and FQGNSA. The V end lost 8 bases, the J end lost 1 base, and 6 bases lay between the germline ends. The CDR3 nucleotides are TGTGCCAGCGGACATTCCTACGAGCAGTACTTC. It translates to CASGHSYEQYF.

For this clone: Other DNA sequences in the sample encode the same CDR3. This sequence joins TRBV6-5 and TRBJ1-2, with 11 bases lining up with TRBD1. There are 16 residues in the CDR3. The V gene's germline CDR1 is MNHEY and CDR2 SVGAGI. J gave up 2 bases and V 3 bases, and 5 bases lay outside the gene matches. DNA of the CDR3: TGTGCCAGCAGTTATTCTCGGACAGGGGGCAACTATGGCTACACCTTC. Translation: CASSYSRTGGNYGYTF.

This chain joins TRBV7-6 and TRBJ2-1, with a weak D call TRBD1 (6 bases). Per the germline V gene, CDR1 is SGHVS and CDR2 is FNYEAQ. Trimming stripped 2 bases from V and 9 bases from J, with 17 bases between. The CDR3 is 15 amino acids. Here the CDR3 reads CASSLMRDISSEQFF. CDR3 nucleotides: TGTGCCAGCAGCTTAATGAGGGACATCTCGAGTGAGCAGTTCTTC.

The chain uses TRBV4-3 and TRBJ2-7, with no clear D. CDR3 length: 14 amino acids. CDR1 is LGHNA, CDR2 YSLEER, per germline. V lost 0 bases, J lost 6 bases, and 12 bases lay in between. This CDR3 reads CASSQDSQFSEQYF. In nucleotides, the CDR3 is TGCGCCAGCAGCCAAGATAGCCAGTTTTCCGAGCAGTACTTC.

The chain couples TRBV5-6 to TRBJ2-3; 8 nucleotides match TRBD1. Trimming removed 0 bases from V and 3 bases from J; junction bases left unmatched: 6. Germline V gives CDR1 SGHDT, CDR2 YYEEEE. The length of the CDR3 is 16 residues. The CDR3 loop reads CASSLAGGRATDTQYF. CDR3 coding DNA: TGTGCCAGCAGCTTGGCAGGGGGCAGGGCTACAGATACGCAGTATTTT.

The chain is built from TRBV5-1 and TRBJ2-1, with TRBD2 matching 9 bases. V lost 4 bases to trimming and J lost 2 bases; unmatched junction nucleotides: 1. Looked up from germline, CDR1 is SGHRS and CDR2 is YFSETQ. The CDR3 spans 14 residues. The CDR3 region has the DNA TGCGCCAGCAGCGGCGGGGGGGCCTACAATGAGCAGTTCTTC. Protein: CASSGGGAYNEQFF.

J is TRBJ2-2 and V is TRBV6-4; D possibly corresponds to TRBD2 (6 bases). This CDR3 contains 14 residues. CDR1 MRHNA and CDR2 SNTAGT come from the germline V gene. V was shortened by 0 bases and J by 5 bases, with 7 bases between the two germline ends. The chain's CDR3 is CASSDSGGTGELFF. The CDR3, as DNA: TGTGCCAGCAGTGACTCTGGGGGGACCGGGGAGCTGTTTTTT.

This chain connects TRBV5-6 to TRBJ2-1, with TRBD1 matching 7 bases. Germline trimming cut 4 bases from V and 5 bases from J; bases unmatched to any gene: 6. The CDR3 runs to 14 residues. The germline CDR1 and CDR2 sequences are SGHDT and YYEEEE. The DNA for the CDR3 is TGTGCCAGCAGCCCTCGGGACAGTAACAATGAGCAGTTCTTC. Its protein product is CASSPRDSNNEQFF.

The V call is TRBV7-9, the J call TRBJ2-7; D might be TRBD1 (5 bases). There are 16 residues in the CDR3. Germline V CDR1 and CDR2: SEHNR, FQNEAQ (reference sequence). V was pared by 0 bases and J by 2 bases, with 14 bases between. The CDR3 is CASSLALGRATYEQYF. In DNA, the CDR3 is TGTGCCAGCAGCTTAGCGCTGGGCAGGGCAACCTACGAGCAGTACTTC.

V and J are TRBV29-1 and TRBJ2-5; D perhaps matches TRBD2 (7 bases). With 2 bases removed from V and 5 bases from J, the gap between germline ends came to 15 bases. This CDR3 comprises 14 residues. The germline CDR1 and CDR2 sequences are SQVTM and ANQGSEA. The CDR3 region is CSVERGGARETQYF. In DNA, the CDR3 is TGCAGCGTTGAAAGAGGGGGGGCCCGGGAGACCCAGTACTTC.

J is TRBJ1-5 and V is TRBV27; maybe TRBD1 (6 bases). The germline V gene encodes CDR1 MNHEY and CDR2 SMNVEV (reference sequence). Between the trimmed V and J ends, which lost 11 bases and 7 bases, there was a span of 21 bases. The CDR3 loop spans 14 amino acids. The CDR3 loop is CAGGGRWFEQPQHF. DNA of the CDR3: TGTGCCGGGGGGGGGCGATGGTTCGAACAGCCCCAGCATTTT.

This clone was counted once. A junction boundary mismatches the germline segment, possibly from a read error. This chain connects TRBV7-9 to TRBJ2-2, with a possible D match to TRBD1 (6 bases). The germline V gene has CDR1 SEHNR and CDR2 FQNEAQ (reference sequence). The length of the CDR3 is 12 residues. The CDR3 sequence is CSSSLDRSELFF. CDR3 sequence (DNA): TGTTCCAGCAGCTTAGACAGGTCGGAGCTGTTTTTT.

The rearrangement links TRBV18 to TRBJ2-6; no clear D gene. This CDR3 has 15 residues. Trimming pared 6 bases from V and 1 base from J, leaving 10 bases between. Germline values: CDR1 KGHSH, CDR2 LQKENI. The CDR3 nucleotides read TGTGCCAGCTCGCAAATGAGGTCTGGGGCCAACGTCCTGACTTTC. Amino acids: CASSQMRSGANVLTF.

This clone was picked up a small number of times. The chain employs TRBV5-4 and TRBJ2-1; 8 nucleotides match TRBD2. The CDR3 is made up of 14 amino acids. V lost 9 bases, J lost 5 bases, and 10 bases stayed unmatched. CDR1 is SGHNT and CDR2 is YYREEE in the germline V gene (reference sequence). Here the CDR3 DNA reads TGTGCCACCATACCCGACGGGGGGGACAATGAGCAGTTCTTC. This gives the protein CATIPDGGDNEQFF.

The sample holds a few counts of this clone. The chain combines TRBV2 with TRBJ1-2; 7 bases agree with TRBD1. There are 17 residues in the CDR3. Germline assignment: CDR1 SNHLY and CDR2 FYNNEI. V shed 0 bases, J shed 10 bases, and the junction held 17 bases outside the gene matches. Here the CDR3 DNA reads TGTGCCAGCAGTGAAGCGCTGTATACAGGGGTCAAATCGGCCTACACCTTC. Residues: CASSEALYTGVKSAYTF.

The J gene is TRBJ1-1, the V gene TRBV2; no definite D call. CDR1 SNHLY and CDR2 FYNNEI come from the germline V gene. CDR3 size: 13 residues. V shed 10 bases and J shed 0 bases, with 12 bases lying between them. The CDR3 here is CATSDTLNTEAFF. The CDR3 DNA reads TGTGCCACCTCAGACACCCTGAACACTGAAGCTTTCTTT.

The rearrangement uses TRBV7-9 and TRBJ1-1; D is undetermined. V was shortened by 0 bases and J by 7 bases, with 12 bases between the two germline ends. The CDR3 consists of 14 residues. From germline, CDR1 is SEHNR and CDR2 FQNEAQ (reference sequence). The CDR3: CASSLALREGEAFF. CDR3 sequence (DNA): TGTGCCAGCAGCTTAGCGCTGAGGGAGGGTGAAGCTTTCTTT.

This chain uses TRBV4-1 with TRBJ2-7; D uncertain. CDR1 is MGHRA, CDR2 YSYEKL, per germline. The length of the CDR3 is 14 residues. V was pared by 0 bases and J by 2 bases, with 8 bases between. CDR3 DNA: TGCGCCAGCAGCCAAGAGGGCAACCCCTACGAGCAGTACTTC. Its translation: CASSQEGNPYEQYF.

V and J are TRBV7-8 and TRBJ1-1; 7 nucleotides align to TRBD1. This CDR3 region has 16 residues. Germline V gene lookup returns CDR1 SGHVS and CDR2 FQNEAQ. The trim removed 5 bases at V and 2 bases at J, leaving 11 bases unmatched. CDR3 loop: CASSPRDSTRNTEAFF. The CDR3 DNA is TGTGCCAGCAGCCCTCGGGACAGTACCCGTAACACTGAAGCTTTCTTT.

V gene TRBV7-2 combines with J gene TRBJ2-1; D possibly corresponds to TRBD2 (6 bases). Germline CDR1 and CDR2: SGHTA and FQGNSA. V was shortened by 1 base and J by 5 bases, with 12 bases between the two germline ends. The CDR3 is 15 amino acids. Written as DNA, the CDR3 is TGTGCCAGCAGCTTAGATGGGGGGATCAACAATGAGCAGTTCTTC. Translating it yields CASSLDGGINNEQFF.

CDR3 region: CASSLARLRTDTQYF. The DNA of the CDR3 is TGTGCCAGCAGCTTGGCAAGACTTCGCACAGATACGCAGTATTTT. This chain uses TRBV5-8 with TRBJ2-3, with unresolved D. There are 15 residues in the CDR3. Germline assignment: CDR1 SGHTS and CDR2 YDEGEE. The V gene lost 0 bases and the J gene lost 1 base, with 9 bases spanning the gap.

This chain uses TRBV5-1 with TRBJ2-2; D possibly corresponds to TRBD1 (6 bases). Trimming took 9 bases from V and 0 from J, leaving 15 bases between them. CDR1 is SGHRS, CDR2 YFSETQ, per germline. The CDR3 contains 15 residues. CDR3 sequence: CATGQIPSNTGELFF. The CDR3 bases are TGCGCCACCGGACAGATACCTTCGAACACCGGGGAGCTGTTTTTT.

V gene TRBV13 combines with J gene TRBJ1-1, with D unclear. CDR3 length: 14 amino acids. The V end lost 5 bases, the J end lost 0 bases, and 10 bases lay between the germline ends. Per germline, CDR1 PRHDT and CDR2 FYEKMQ (reference sequence). The CDR3 DNA sequence: TGTGCCAGCAGCCCCTTCAGATTGAACACTGAAGCTTTCTTT. Its translation: CASSPFRLNTEAFF.

This clone was seen a handful of times. V and J are TRBV7-3 and TRBJ1-6; D remains unclear. V dropped 3 bases and J dropped 6 bases, with 12 bases sitting between them. CDR1 and CDR2 (germline): SGHTA, FQGTGA. The CDR3 is 15 amino acids. CDR3 region: CASSFSGKVNSPLHF. In nucleotides, the CDR3 is TGTGCCAGCAGCTTTTCCGGGAAAGTTAATTCACCCCTCCACTTT.

This clone was observed a single time. This chain uses TRBV7-3 with TRBJ1-1; possible D gene TRBD1, 6 bases. Trimming cost V 4 bases and J 0 bases, with 6 bases left between them. This CDR3 has 13 residues. The germline CDR1 and CDR2 sequences are SGHTA and FQGTGA. In nucleotides, the CDR3 is TGTGCCAGCAGCTGGACAGTGAACACTGAAGCTTTCTTT. Its protein product is CASSWTVNTEAFF.

This clone was observed a single time. V is TRBV5-1 and J is TRBJ2-1; 8 nucleotides match TRBD1. V dropped 4 bases and J dropped 4; count of bases not matched to a gene: 7. Germline V lookup: CDR1 SGHRS, CDR2 YFSETQ. CDR3 size: 15 residues. The CDR3 loop reads CASSRPDRVYNEQFF. The CDR3 coding sequence is TGCGCCAGCAGCCGACCGGACAGGGTTTACAATGAGCAGTTCTTC.

The chain is built from TRBV18 and TRBJ2-3; 8 nucleotides align to TRBD1. Looked up from germline, CDR1 is KGHSH and CDR2 is LQKENI. The CDR3 contains 15 residues. The J segment lost 2 bases and the V segment lost 4 bases, leaving 5 bases of the junction unmatched. In DNA, the CDR3 is TGTGCCAGCTCACAATCGACAGGGGCCACAGATACGCAGTATTTT. Translating it yields CASSQSTGATDTQYF.

About this clone: One end of the junction is discordant with germline, which a read error may explain. V is TRBV6-6 and J is TRBJ1-5; D is unclear. The length of the CDR3 is 14 residues. Looked up from germline, CDR1 is MNHNY and CDR2 is SVGAGI (reference sequence). The CDR3 region is CASSRQDLGQSQHF. The CDR3 coding sequence is TGTGCCAGCAGCCGGCAGGACTTGGGTCAGTCCCAGCATTTT.